This T cell receptor beta chain was sequenced in a study of cytomegalovirus exposure and HLA in healthy donors. Study-wide context: In an early release, HLA-typed donors contributed roughly 85 million unique TCR sequences. Findings of the study overall: Three CMV-associated chains proved CMV antigen-specific in vitro. The number of N-insertions in an Asian-associated ancestry cluster was reportedly below the approximately 690-donor mean in a later analysis. In a later analysis, CMV-associated beta chains were mostly HLA-associated, it appeared.

Vbeta (60) and Jbeta (13) primers were used in the PCR. Produced via immunoSEQ multiplex PCR; TCRdb's table is partial and in-frame only. Of 120,000 or so clones listed, roughly 80% are singletons. Remarks on this clone: Its antigen is as yet unknown.

The specimen sequenced was PBMCs. This TCR was recovered from a man aged 18 to 30 in good health and CMV-seropositive.

CDR3 coding DNA: TGTGCCAGCAGCTTGGGGCCGCACAGGAACACTGAAGCTTTCTTT. Protein: CASSLGPHRNTEAFF. V usage is TRBV5-5 and J usage is TRBJ1-1; D remains ambiguous. Germline lookup yields CDR1 SGHKS and CDR2 YYEKEE (reference sequence). Trimming pared 0 bases from V and 1 base from J, leaving 10 bases between. The CDR3 loop spans 15 amino acids.